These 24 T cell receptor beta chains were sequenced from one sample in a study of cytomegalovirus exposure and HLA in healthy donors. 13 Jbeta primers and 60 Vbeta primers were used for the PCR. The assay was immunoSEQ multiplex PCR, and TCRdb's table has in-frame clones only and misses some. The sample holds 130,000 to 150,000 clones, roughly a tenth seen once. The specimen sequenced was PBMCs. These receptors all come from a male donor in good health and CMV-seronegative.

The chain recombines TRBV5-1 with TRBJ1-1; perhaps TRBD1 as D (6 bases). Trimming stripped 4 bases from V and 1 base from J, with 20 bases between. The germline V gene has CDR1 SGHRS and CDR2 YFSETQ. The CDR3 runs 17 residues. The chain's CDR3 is CASSLPWDTTQNTEAFF. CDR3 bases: TGCGCCAGCAGCCTGCCCTGGGACACCACTCAGAACACTGAAGCTTTCTTT.

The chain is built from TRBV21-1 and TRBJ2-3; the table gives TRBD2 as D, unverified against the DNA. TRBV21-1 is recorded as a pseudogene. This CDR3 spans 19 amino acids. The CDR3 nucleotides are TGTGCCAGCCCAGTAACTAGCGGGGTCGCTGTGGGGGGCACAGATACGCAGTATTTT. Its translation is CASPVTSGVAVGGTDTQYF.

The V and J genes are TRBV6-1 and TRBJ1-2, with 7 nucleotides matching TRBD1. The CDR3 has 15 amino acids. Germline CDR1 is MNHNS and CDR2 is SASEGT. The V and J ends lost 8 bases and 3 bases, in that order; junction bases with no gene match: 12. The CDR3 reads CASGRQGPGDYGYTF. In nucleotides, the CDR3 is TGTGCCAGCGGCCGACAGGGACCCGGCGACTATGGCTACACCTTC.

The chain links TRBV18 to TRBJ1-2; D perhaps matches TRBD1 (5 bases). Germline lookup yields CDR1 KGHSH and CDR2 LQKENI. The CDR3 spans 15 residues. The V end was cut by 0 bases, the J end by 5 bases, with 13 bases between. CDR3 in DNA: TGTGCCAGCTCACCACCGGTACCAGGGAGGTATGGCTACACCTTC. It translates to CASSPPVPGRYGYTF.

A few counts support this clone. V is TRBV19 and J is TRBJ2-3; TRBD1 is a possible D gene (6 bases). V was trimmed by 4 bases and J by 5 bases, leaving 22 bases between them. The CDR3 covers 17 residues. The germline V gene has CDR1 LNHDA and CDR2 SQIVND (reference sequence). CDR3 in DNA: TGTGCCAGTAGTACCTACCGGACAGCCAGTGAGGAAGATACGCAGTATTTT. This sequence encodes CASSTYRTASEEDTQYF.

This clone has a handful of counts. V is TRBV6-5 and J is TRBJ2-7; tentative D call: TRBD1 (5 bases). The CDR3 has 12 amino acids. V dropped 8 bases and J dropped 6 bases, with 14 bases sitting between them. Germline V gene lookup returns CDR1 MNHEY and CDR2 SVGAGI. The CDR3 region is CASSWGVGEQYF. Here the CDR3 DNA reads TGTGCCAGCTCTTGGGGCGTGGGCGAGCAGTACTTC.

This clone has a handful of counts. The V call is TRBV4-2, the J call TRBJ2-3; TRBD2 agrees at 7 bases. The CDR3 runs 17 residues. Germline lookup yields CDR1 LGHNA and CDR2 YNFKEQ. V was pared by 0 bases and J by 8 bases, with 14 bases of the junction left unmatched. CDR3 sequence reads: CASSQEVLADSRVTQYF. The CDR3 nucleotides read TGTGCCAGCAGCCAAGAAGTCCTAGCGGACTCCCGCGTTACGCAGTATTTT.

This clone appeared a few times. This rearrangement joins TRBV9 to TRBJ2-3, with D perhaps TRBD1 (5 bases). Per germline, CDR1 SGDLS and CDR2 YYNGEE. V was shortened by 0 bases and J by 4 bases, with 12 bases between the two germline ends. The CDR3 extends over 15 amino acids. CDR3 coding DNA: TGTGCCAGCAGCGTAGAAGGGGCCCGCTCAGATACGCAGTATTTT. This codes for CASSVEGARSDTQYF.

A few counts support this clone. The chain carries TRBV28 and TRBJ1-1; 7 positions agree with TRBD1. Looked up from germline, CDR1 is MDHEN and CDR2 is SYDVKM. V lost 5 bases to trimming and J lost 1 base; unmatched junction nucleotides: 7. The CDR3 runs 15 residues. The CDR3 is CASSVQDRENTEAFF. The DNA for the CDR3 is TGTGCCAGCAGTGTCCAAGACAGGGAGAACACTGAAGCTTTCTTT. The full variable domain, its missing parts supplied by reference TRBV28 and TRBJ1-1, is DVKVTQSSRYLVKRTGEKVFLECVQDMDHENMFWYRQDPGLGLRLIYFSYDVKMKEKGDIPEGYSVSREKKERFSLILESASTNQTSMYLCASSVQDRENTEAFFGQGTRLTVV.

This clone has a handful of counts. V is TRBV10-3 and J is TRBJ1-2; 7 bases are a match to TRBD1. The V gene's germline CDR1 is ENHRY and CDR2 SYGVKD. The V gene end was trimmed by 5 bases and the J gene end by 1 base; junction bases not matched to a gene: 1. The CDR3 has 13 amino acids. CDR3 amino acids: CAISWDSNYGYTF. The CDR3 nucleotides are TGTGCCATCAGTTGGGACAGTAACTATGGCTACACCTTC.

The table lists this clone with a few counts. The CDR3 DNA reads as TGCGCCAGCAGCAAATACCGGACAGGGGGCGTCTCGGGTGAAAAACTGTTTTTT. Translation gives CASSKYRTGGVSGEKLFF. The V gene is TRBV5-1, the J gene TRBJ1-4, with 11 bases lining up with TRBD1. This CDR3 has 18 amino acids. J gave up 7 bases and V 4 bases, and 15 bases lay outside the gene matches. Germline V CDR1 and CDR2: SGHRS, YFSETQ.

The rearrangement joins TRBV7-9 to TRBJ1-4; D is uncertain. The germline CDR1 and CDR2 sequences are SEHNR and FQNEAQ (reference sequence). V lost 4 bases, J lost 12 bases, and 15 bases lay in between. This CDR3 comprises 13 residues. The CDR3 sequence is CASSSELGAELFF. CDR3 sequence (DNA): TGTGCCAGCAGCTCGGAACTGGGTGCGGAACTGTTTTTT.

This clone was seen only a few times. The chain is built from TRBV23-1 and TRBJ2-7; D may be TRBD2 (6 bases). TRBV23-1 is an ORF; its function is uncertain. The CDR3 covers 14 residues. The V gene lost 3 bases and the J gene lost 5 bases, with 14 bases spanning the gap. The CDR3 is CASSHPDYLHEQYF. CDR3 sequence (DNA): TGCGCCAGCAGTCATCCGGACTATCTCCACGAGCAGTACTTC.

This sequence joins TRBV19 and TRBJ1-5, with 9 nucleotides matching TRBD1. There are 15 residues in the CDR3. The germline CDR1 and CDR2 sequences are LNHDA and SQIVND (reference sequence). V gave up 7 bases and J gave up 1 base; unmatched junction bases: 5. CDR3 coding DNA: TGTGCCAGTACCACACAGGGGGCGAGCAATCAGCCCCAGCATTTT. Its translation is CASTTQGASNQPQHF.

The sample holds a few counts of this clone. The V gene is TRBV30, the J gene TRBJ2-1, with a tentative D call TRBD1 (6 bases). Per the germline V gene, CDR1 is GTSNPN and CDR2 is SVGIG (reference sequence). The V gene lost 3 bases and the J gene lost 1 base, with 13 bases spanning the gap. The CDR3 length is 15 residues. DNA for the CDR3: TGTGCCTGGAGCACAGGGCTCTATTCCTACAATGAGCAGTTCTTC. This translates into CAWSTGLYSYNEQFF.

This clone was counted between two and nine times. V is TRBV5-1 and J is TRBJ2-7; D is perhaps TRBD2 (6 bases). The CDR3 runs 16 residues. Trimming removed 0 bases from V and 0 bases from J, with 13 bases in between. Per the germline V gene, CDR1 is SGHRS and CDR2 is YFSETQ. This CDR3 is CASSLVAGTSSYEQYF. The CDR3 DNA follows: TGCGCCAGCAGCTTGGTCGCGGGGACGAGCTCCTACGAGCAGTACTTC.

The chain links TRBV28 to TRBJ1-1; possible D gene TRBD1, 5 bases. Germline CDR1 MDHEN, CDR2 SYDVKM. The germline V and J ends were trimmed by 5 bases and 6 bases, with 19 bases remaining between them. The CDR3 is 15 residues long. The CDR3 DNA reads TGTGCCAGCAGTCATCAGGGATCCCTAGGCGCTGAAGCTTTCTTT. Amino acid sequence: CASSHQGSLGAEAFF.

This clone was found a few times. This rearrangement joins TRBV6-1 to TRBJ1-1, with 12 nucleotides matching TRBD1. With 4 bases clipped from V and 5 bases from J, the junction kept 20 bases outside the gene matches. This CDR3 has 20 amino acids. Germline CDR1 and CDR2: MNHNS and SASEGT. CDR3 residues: CASSATGTGGWLRASTEAFF. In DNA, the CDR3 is TGTGCCAGCAGTGCAACCGGGACAGGGGGCTGGTTACGGGCATCAACTGAAGCTTTCTTT.

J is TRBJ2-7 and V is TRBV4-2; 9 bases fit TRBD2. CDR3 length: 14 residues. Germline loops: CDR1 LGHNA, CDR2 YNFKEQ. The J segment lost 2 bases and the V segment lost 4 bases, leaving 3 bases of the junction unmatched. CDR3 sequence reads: CASSPGLAPYEQYF. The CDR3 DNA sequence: TGTGCCAGCAGCCCGGGACTAGCCCCCTACGAGCAGTACTTC.

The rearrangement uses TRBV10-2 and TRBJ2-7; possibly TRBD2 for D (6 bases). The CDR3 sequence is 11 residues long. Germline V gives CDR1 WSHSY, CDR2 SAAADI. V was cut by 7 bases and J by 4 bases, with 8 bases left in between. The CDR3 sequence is CASTGGYEQYF. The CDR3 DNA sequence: TGCGCCAGCACTGGGGGGTACGAGCAGTACTTC.

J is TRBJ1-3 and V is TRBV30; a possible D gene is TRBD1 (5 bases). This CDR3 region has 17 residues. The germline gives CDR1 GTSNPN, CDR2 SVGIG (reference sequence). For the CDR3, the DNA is TGTGCGTCGGCATCGGGCAGGGCCATACTCTCTGGAAACACCATATATTTT. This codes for CASASGRAILSGNTIYF.

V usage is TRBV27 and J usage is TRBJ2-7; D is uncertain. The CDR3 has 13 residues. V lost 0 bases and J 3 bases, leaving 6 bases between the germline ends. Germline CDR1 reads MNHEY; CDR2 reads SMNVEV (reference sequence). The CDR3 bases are TGTGCCAGCAGTTTATCCCCCCACTACGAGCAGTACTTC. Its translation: CASSLSPHYEQYF.

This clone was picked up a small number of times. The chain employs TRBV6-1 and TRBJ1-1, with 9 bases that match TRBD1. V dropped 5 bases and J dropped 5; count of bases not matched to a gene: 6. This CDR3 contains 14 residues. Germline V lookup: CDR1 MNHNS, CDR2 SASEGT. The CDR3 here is CASSSDRGRTEAFF. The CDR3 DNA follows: TGTGCCAGCAGTTCGGACAGGGGAAGAACTGAAGCTTTCTTT.

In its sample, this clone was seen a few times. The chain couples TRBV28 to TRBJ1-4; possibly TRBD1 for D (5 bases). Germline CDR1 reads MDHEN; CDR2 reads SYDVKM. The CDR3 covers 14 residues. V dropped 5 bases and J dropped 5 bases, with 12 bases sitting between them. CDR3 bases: TGTGCCAGCAGTCCCGGGACTACCAATGAAAAACTGTTTTTT. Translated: CASSPGTTNEKLFF.